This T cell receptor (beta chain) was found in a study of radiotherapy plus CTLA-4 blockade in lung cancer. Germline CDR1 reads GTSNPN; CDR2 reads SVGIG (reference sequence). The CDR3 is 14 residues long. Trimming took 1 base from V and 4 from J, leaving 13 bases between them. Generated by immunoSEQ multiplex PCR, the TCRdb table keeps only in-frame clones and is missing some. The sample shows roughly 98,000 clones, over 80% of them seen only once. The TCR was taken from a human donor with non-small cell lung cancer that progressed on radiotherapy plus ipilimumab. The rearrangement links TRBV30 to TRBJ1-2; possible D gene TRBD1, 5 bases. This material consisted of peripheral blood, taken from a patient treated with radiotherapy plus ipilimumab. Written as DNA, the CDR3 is TGTGCCTGGAGTGAACCCGGGACGGTCTATGGCTACACCTTC. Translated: CAWSEPGTVYGYTF.